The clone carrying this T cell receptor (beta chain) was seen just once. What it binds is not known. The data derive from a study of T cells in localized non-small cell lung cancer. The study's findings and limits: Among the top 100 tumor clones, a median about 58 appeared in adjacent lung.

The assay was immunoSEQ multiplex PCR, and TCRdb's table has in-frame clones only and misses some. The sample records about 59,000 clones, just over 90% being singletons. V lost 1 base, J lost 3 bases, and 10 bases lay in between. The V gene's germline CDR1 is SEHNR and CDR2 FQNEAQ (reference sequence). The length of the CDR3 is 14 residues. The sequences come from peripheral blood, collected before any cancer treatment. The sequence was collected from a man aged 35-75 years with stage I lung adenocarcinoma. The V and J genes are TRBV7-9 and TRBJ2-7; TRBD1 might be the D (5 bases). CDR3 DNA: TGTGCCAGCAGCTTAGGCCCCAGGGTCTACGAGCAGTACTTC. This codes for CASSLGPRVYEQYF.